These T cell receptor beta chains were read from a single sample in a study of blood T cell repertoires in COVID-19. The protocol was immunoSEQ multiplex PCR, while the TCRdb copy is restricted to in-frame clones and leaves out a portion. Of about 330,000 clones in the sample, around nine tenths are singletons; the top ten hold around 5.9%. Sequencing was carried out using PBMCs or T cells enriched from blood (not recorded which). The receptors here all came from a woman in her 30s who had recovered from COVID-19. The CDR3 runs from the conserved cysteine through the conserved F or W. A D gene is named only where the DNA matches it firmly. For some rows the clone size is stated as once, few or many, or as a class when expanded; others skip it.

v_gene	j_gene	abundance	d_gene	CDR3nt	CDR3aa
TRBV24-1	TRBJ1-2	once	NA	TGTGCCACCAGTGATCGGACTGGAGGCTACACCTTC	CATSDRTGGYTF
TRBV3-1/TRBV3-2	TRBJ2-7	few	TRBD1	TGTGCCAGCAGCCGGGGACAGGGCGAGCAGTACTTC	CASSRGQGEQYF
TRBV7-9	TRBJ2-3	NA	TRBD2	TGTGCCAGCAGTAACAGCGGGGGGGCCGCAGATACGCAGTATTTT	CASSNSGGAADTQYF
TRBV24-1	TRBJ2-1	NA	TRBD2	TGTGCCACCAGTGATTCGACTAGCGGGGGCTCCTACAATGAGCAGTTCTTC	CATSDSTSGGSYNEQFF
TRBV19	TRBJ1-5	NA	NA	TGTGCCAGTAGTAGCACGGGGGGGCTGGGCAATCAGCCCCAGCATTTT	CASSSTGGLGNQPQHF
TRBV9	TRBJ1-1	NA	NA	TGTGCCAGCAGCGTAGCAAGACAGAACACTGAAGCTTTCTTT	CASSVARQNTEAFF
TRBV27	TRBJ1-5	NA	NA	TGTGCCAGCAGTACGGGAGGGAGGTATCAGCCCCAGCATTTT	CASSTGGRYQPQHF
TRBV12-5	TRBJ1-2	NA	NA	TGTGCTAGTAAACCGGGACAATACTATGGCTACACCTTC	CASKPGQYYGYTF
TRBV15	TRBJ1-1	few	TRBD1	TGTGCCACCCGCGCGCAGGGGGCTGCTGAAGCTTTCTTT	CATRAQGAAEAFF
TRBV29-1	TRBJ1-2	NA	TRBD1	TGCAGCGCAACAGGGGCCCTCTATGGCTACACCTTC	CSATGALYGYTF
TRBV7-2	TRBJ2-3	NA	NA	TGTGCCAGCAGCCCCGGAGGGGGGGGCGCAGATACGCAGTATTTT	CASSPGGGGADTQYF
TRBV5-1	TRBJ1-1	NA	NA	TGCGCCAGCAGCTTGGTGGGGGGTTCCACTGAAGCTTTCTTT	CASSLVGGSTEAFF
TRBV7-6	TRBJ2-1	NA	TRBD2	TGTGCCAGCAGCCCCCGTAGTAGCGGGTACAATGAGCAGTTCTTC	CASSPRSSGYNEQFF
TRBV10-2	TRBJ2-1	NA	TRBD2	TGCGCCAGCAGTGAGTCGCTAGCGGGGGGCTATGAGCAGTTCTTC	CASSESLAGGYEQFF
TRBV6-5	TRBJ2-2	NA	NA	TGTGCCAGCCAAACCGGGACTGGGGACACCGGGGAGCTGTTTTTT	CASQTGTGDTGELFF
TRBV15	TRBJ2-7	NA	TRBD1	TGTGCCACCAGCAGGGGACAGGTCCTCTCCTACGAGCAGTACTTC	CATSRGQVLSYEQYF
TRBV4-2	TRBJ1-1	few	NA	TGTGCCAGCAGCCGAGAGGGCTCCACTGAAGCTTTCTTT	CASSREGSTEAFF
TRBV5-4	TRBJ2-2	once	TRBD2	TGTGCCAGCAGCTACGGGGGACTAGCGGGACCGAACACCGGGGAGCTGTTTTTT	CASSYGGLAGPNTGELFF
TRBV29-1	TRBJ2-3	NA	NA	TGCAGCGTTCGTTATCCCCCCCCAGATACGCAGTATTTT	CSVRYPPPDTQYF
TRBV5-6	TRBJ2-1	NA	NA	TGTGCCAGCAGCTCCCCCCCGGTACAGGGTCAAGGTACTAGGGCCCTGTTCTTC	CASSSPPVQGQGTRALFF
TRBV29-1	TRBJ1-4	NA	TRBD1	TGCAGCGTTGTCGGGACAGGGACTGAAAAACTGTTTTTT	CSVVGTGTEKLFF
TRBV19	TRBJ2-1	NA	TRBD1	TGTGCCAGTAGTATTGCTACAGGGACAGGGAAGAATTTAGTTATGCAGTTCTTC	CASSIATGTGKNLVMQFF
TRBV27	TRBJ1-5	NA	NA	TGTGCCAGCAGTTTTCACAATCAGCCCCAGCATTTT	CASSFHNQPQHF
TRBV7-2	TRBJ1-5	NA	NA	TGTGCCAGCAGCTTTCAGGGCCGGGGCAATCAGCCCCAGCATTTT	CASSFQGRGNQPQHF
TRBV5-1	TRBJ1-1	NA	NA	TGCGCCAGCAGCTGGCAGGGACAGAACACTGAAGCTTTCTTT	CASSWQGQNTEAFF
TRBV13	TRBJ1-2	NA	NA	TGTGCCAGCAGCCCAAGGGACACCCACGATGGCTACACCTTC	CASSPRDTHDGYTF
TRBV5-1	TRBJ1-1	NA	NA	TGCGCCAGCAGCTTGGGTGCGTCGAACACTGAAGCTTTCTTT	CASSLGASNTEAFF
TRBV19	TRBJ2-5	NA	NA	TGTGCCAGTAGTGGGGGGTCTCGACCACAAGAGACCCAGTACTTC	CASSGGSRPQETQYF
TRBV7-8	TRBJ2-3	NA	NA	TGTGCCAGCAGCTTCGCCCTGGGAGACACAGATACGCAGTATTTT	CASSFALGDTDTQYF
TRBV4-1	TRBJ2-3	NA	TRBD1	TGCGCCAGCAGCCACGCCGGGACAGGGGGCACAGATACGCAGTATTTT	CASSHAGTGGTDTQYF
TRBV5-5	TRBJ1-2	NA	NA	TGTGCCAGCAGCTTGGGACTGTCGAACTATGGCTACACCTTC	CASSLGLSNYGYTF
TRBV9	TRBJ1-4	NA	TRBD1	TGTGCCAGCAGCGTTGATCCAGGGGGTCAAAAACTGTTTTTT	CASSVDPGGQKLFF
TRBV19	TRBJ2-2	NA	NA	TGTGCCAGTAGTATTCGGACCGGGACATGGTCCGGGGAGCTGTTTTTT	CASSIRTGTWSGELFF
TRBV15	TRBJ1-1	once	NA	TGTGCCACCAGCAGAGTTACAGGTGAAGCTTTCTTT	CATSRVTGEAFF
TRBV7-8	TRBJ1-3	NA	NA	TGTGCCAGCAGACAAACCCCAGGGCCTACTTACTCTGGAAACACCATATATTTT	CASRQTPGPTYSGNTIYF
TRBV19	TRBJ1-5	NA	NA	TGTGCCAGTAAGGGACTCGGAACTATCAATCAGCCCCAGCATTTT	CASKGLGTINQPQHF
TRBV6-5	TRBJ1-1	NA	TRBD1	TGTGCCAGCAGTTACGGGACAGGGAGCACTGAAGCTTTCTTT	CASSYGTGSTEAFF
TRBV5-5	TRBJ1-5	NA	TRBD1	TGTGCCAGCAGCTCGGAGGACAGGGGTGGCGGTCAGCCCCAGCATTTT	CASSSEDRGGGQPQHF
TRBV5-4	TRBJ1-2	NA	NA	TGTGCCAGCAGACCCGGAGACAGGTCCTATGGCTACACCTTC	CASRPGDRSYGYTF
TRBV27	TRBJ1-5	NA	NA	TGTGCCAGCAGTCCCGCGGGAGGGGACAATCAGCCCCAGCATTTT	CASSPAGGDNQPQHF
TRBV13	TRBJ1-3	NA	TRBD1	TGTGCCAGCAGCGATCCAGGTACGACAGGGGACGGAAACACCATATATTTT	CASSDPGTTGDGNTIYF
TRBV6-5	TRBJ1-2	NA	TRBD1	TGTGCCAGCAGCCCCGGGACAGGGGAATCCGACACCTTC	CASSPGTGESDTF
TRBV10-3	TRBJ2-3	NA	TRBD2	TGTGCCATCAGAGCGGGGGGGACTAGCACAGATACGCAGTATTTT	CAIRAGGTSTDTQYF
TRBV6-5	TRBJ1-2	few	NA	TGTGCCAGCAGTTACTTGCAGGGTGGTAACTATGGCTACACCTTC	CASSYLQGGNYGYTF
TRBV6-5	TRBJ1-6	NA	NA	TGTGCCAGCAGTTACGGACAGTTCGGATCACCCCTCCACTTT	CASSYGQFGSPLHF
TRBV27	TRBJ1-1	NA	NA	TGTGCCAGCAGTTACACAGTGGATTCCACTGAAGCTTTCTTT	CASSYTVDSTEAFF
TRBV7-3	TRBJ1-1	NA	TRBD1	TGTGCCAGCAGCTACAGGGGAGGTGAAGCTTTCTTT	CASSYRGGEAFF
TRBV29-1	TRBJ2-5	NA	NA	TGCAGCGTTCGTTCTTTGTTGGAGACCCAGTACTTC	CSVRSLLETQYF
TRBV19	TRBJ1-1	NA	NA	TGTGCCAGTAGTATTTCCGACAACCAAAACACTGAAGCTTTCTTT	CASSISDNQNTEAFF
TRBV10-3	TRBJ2-5	NA	NA	TGTGCCATCAGTCCAACAGGGAGAAGGGAGACCCAGTACTTC	CAISPTGRRETQYF
TRBV9	TRBJ1-6	NA	TRBD1	TGTGCCAGCAGCGTAGGGGACAGAAGCTCCTATAATTCACCCCTCCACTTT	CASSVGDRSSYNSPLHF
TRBV3-1/TRBV3-2	TRBJ1-3	NA	NA	TGTGCCAGCAGCCAAGAATGGGGGCAAGGAGGAAACACCATATATTTT	CASSQEWGQGGNTIYF